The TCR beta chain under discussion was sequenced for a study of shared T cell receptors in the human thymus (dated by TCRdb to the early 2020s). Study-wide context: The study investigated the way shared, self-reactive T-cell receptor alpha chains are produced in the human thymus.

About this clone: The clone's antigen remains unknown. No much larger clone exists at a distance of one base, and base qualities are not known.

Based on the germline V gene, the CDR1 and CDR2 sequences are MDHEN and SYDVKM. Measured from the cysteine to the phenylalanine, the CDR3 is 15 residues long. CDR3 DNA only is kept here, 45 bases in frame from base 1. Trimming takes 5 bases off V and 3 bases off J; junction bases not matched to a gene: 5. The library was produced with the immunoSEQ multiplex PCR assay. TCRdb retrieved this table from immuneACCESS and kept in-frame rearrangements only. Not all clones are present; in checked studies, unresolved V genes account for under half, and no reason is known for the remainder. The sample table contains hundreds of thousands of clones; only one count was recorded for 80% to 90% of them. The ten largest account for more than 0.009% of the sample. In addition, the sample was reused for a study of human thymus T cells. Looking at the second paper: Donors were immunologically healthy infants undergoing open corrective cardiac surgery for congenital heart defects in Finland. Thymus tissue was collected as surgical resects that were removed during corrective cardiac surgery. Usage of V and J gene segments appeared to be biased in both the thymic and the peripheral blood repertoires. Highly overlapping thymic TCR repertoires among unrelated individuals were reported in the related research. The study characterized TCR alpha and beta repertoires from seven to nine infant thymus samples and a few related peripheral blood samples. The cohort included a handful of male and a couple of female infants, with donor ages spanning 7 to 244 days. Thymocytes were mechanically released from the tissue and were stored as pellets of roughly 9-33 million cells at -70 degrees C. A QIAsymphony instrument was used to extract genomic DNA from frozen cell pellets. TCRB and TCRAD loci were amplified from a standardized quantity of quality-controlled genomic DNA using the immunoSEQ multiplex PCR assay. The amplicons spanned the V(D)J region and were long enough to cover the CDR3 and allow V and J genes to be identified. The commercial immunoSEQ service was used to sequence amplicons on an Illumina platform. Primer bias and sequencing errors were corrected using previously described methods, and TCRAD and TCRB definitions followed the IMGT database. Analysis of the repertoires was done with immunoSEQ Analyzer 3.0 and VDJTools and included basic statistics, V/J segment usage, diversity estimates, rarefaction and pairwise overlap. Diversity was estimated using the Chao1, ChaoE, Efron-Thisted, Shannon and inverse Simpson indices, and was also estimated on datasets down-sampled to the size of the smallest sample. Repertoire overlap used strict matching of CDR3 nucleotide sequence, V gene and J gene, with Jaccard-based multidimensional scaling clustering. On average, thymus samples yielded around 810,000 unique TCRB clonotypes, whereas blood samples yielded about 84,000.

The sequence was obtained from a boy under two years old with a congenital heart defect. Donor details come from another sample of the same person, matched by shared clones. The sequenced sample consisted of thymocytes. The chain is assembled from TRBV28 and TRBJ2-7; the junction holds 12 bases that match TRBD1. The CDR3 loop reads CASSPGQGAFYEQYF. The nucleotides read TGTGCCAGCAGTCCGGGACAGGGGGCGTTCTACGAGCAGTACTTC.